This T cell receptor (beta chain) was captured by sequencing in a study of shared clonotypes between healthy human individuals. On the study more broadly: Donors had three CD4 naive, three CD4 memory, two CD8 naive and one CD8 memory plate apiece.

The study, taken as a whole, reports: Generally, naive subsets came out with larger estimated richness than memory subsets.

Using immunoSEQ multiplex PCR, the repertoire was profiled, and TCRdb retains in-frame clones only, with some absent. The sample includes about 1.1 million clones, about four fifths of them seen just once. As to this clone: Its target is not known.

The ends lost 4 bases at V and 5 bases at J; junction bases unmatched: 17. The CDR3 is made up of 17 amino acids. Germline V gene lookup returns CDR1 SGHNT and CDR2 YYREEE (reference sequence). Sample: memory CD4+ T cells from PBMCs. The subset denotes: CD45RA-negative fraction. The gene calls are TRBV5-4 and TRBJ1-2; TRBD1 matches at 7 bases. The sequence was obtained from a man younger than 35 in good health. Some clones in this sample may be carry-over from other donors' samples. The CDR3 loop reads CASSRSGGQEGGYGYTF. DNA of the CDR3: TGTGCCAGCAGCCGCTCCGGAGGACAGGAGGGCGGGTATGGCTACACCTTC.